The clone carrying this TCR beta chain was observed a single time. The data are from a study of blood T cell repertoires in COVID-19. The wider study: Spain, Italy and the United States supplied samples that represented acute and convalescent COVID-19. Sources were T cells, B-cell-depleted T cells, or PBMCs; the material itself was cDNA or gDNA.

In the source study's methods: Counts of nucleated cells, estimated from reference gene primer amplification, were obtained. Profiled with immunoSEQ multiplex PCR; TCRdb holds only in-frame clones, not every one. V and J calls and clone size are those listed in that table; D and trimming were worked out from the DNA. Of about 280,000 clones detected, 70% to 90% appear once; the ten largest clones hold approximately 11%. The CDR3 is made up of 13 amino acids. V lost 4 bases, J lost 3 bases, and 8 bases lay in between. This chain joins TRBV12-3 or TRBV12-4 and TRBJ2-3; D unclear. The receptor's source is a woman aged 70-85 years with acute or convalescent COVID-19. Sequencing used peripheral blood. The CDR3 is CASSYDSTDTQYF. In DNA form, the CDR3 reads TGTGCCAGCAGTTATGACTCGACAGATACGCAGTATTTT.